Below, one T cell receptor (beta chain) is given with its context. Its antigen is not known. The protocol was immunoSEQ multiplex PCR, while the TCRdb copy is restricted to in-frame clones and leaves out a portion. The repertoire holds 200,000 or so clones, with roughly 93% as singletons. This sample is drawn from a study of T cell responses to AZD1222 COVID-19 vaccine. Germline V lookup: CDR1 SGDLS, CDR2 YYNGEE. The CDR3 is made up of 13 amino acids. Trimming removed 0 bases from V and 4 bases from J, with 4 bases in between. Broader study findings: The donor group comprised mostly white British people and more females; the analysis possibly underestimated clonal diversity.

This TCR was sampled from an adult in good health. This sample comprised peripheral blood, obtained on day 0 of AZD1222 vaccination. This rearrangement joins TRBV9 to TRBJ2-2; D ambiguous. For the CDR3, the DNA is TGTGCCAGCAGCGTAGGGGTCACCGGGGAGCTGTTTTTT. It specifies CASSVGVTGELFF.